One and the same sample provided the 31 T cell receptor beta chains below, sequenced in a study of CD8+ T cells in alopecia areata. Treatment given: oral pan-JAK inhibitor, 5-10 mg twice daily. It was cDNA, reverse transcribed from extracted RNA, that served as the sequencing template. The table came from immunoSEQ multiplex PCR; TCRdb's copy has only in-frame clones and leaves some out. This sample yields some 98,000 clones, of which 60% to 65% are seen a single time; roughly a sixth belongs to the top ten. Specimen: CD8+ T cells sorted from blood, collected at week 4, from a patient treated with tofacitinib. The receptors stem from a human donor with alopecia areata.

The chain's CDR3 is CASRILGTNSYEQYF. DNA for the CDR3: TGTGCCAGCAGGATCCTAGGGACTAACTCCTACGAGCAGTACTTC. The rearrangement links TRBV27 to TRBJ2-7, with 7 bases aligning to TRBD2. From germline, CDR1 is MNHEY and CDR2 SMNVEV (reference sequence). The CDR3 has 15 amino acids. V trimming: 6 bases; J trimming: 0 bases; junction bases outside the gene matches: 8.

This clone was counted only a few times. The same CDR3 is also encoded by other DNA sequences in this sample. The V and J genes are TRBV7-9 and TRBJ1-1; D is unclear. Looked up from germline, CDR1 is SEHNR and CDR2 is FQNEAQ (reference sequence). The CDR3 totals 12 residues. V dropped 5 bases and J dropped 4 bases, with 8 bases sitting between them. This chain's CDR3 is CASSPGSTEAFF. CDR3 nucleotides: TGTGCCAGCAGCCCCGGTAGCACTGAAGCTTTCTTT.

The J gene is TRBJ2-7, the V gene TRBV28, with 11 nucleotides matching TRBD1. The V gene end was trimmed by 3 bases and the J gene end by 3 bases; junction bases not matched to a gene: 7. Per germline, CDR1 MDHEN and CDR2 SYDVKM. CDR3 length: 16 amino acids. CDR3 residues: CASSFNFGTGGYEQYF. The DNA for the CDR3 is TGTGCCAGCAGTTTCAATTTCGGGACAGGGGGCTACGAGCAGTACTTC.

This chain links TRBV5-1 with TRBJ1-1; D is uncertain. The CDR3 length is 13 residues. CDR1 and CDR2 (germline): SGHRS, YFSETQ. The ends were cut back, 4 bases at V and 4 bases at J, with 11 bases in the middle. Here the CDR3 reads CASSPVISTEAFF. The CDR3 bases are TGCGCCAGCAGCCCGGTAATCAGCACTGAAGCTTTCTTT. The full variable domain, in which reference TRBV5-1 and TRBJ1-1 provide the parts outside the CDR3, is KAGVTQTPRYLIKTRGQQVTLSCSPISGHRSVSWYQQTPGQGLQFLFEYFSETQRNKGNFPGRFSGRQFSNSRSEMNVSTLELGDSALYLCASSPVISTEAFFGQGTRLTVV.

The V call is TRBV2, the J call TRBJ2-5; the D gene could be TRBD1 or TRBD2 (5 bases each). This CDR3 has 15 residues. V was clipped by 3 bases and J by 5 bases, with 16 bases between them. CDR1 SNHLY and CDR2 FYNNEI come from the germline V gene. CDR3 amino acids: CASSDSPGTGETQYF. The DNA for the CDR3 is TGTGCCAGCAGTGATTCCCCTGGGACGGGGGAGACCCAGTACTTC. The full variable domain, with the rest looked up from reference TRBV2 and TRBJ2-5, is EPEVTQTPSHQVTQMGQEVILRCVPISNHLYFYWYRQILGQKVEFLVSFYNNEISEKSEIFDDQFSVERPDGSNFTLKIRSTKLEDSAMYFCASSDSPGTGETQYFGPGTRLLVL.

The chain is built from TRBV29-1 and TRBJ2-7; D is possibly TRBD2 (6 bases). The CDR3 is 13 residues long. Trimming removed 5 bases from V and 4 bases from J, with 15 bases in between. The germline gives CDR1 SQVTM, CDR2 ANQGSEA. The CDR3 is CSVLSGRTYEQYF. The CDR3 DNA follows: TGCAGCGTTCTCTCGGGGAGGACATACGAGCAGTACTTC.

The chain joins TRBV5-1 to TRBJ2-1, with 8 bases aligning to TRBD2. The CDR3 consists of 14 residues. The junction had 10 bases not matched to a gene; V was cut back by 5 bases and J by 9 bases. From germline, CDR1 is SGHRS and CDR2 YFSETQ. The CDR3 spells CASRSGLAFIEQFF. For the CDR3, the DNA is TGCGCCAGCAGATCTGGACTAGCTTTCATTGAGCAGTTCTTC. Full variable domain (remainder filled in from reference TRBV5-1 and TRBJ2-1): KAGVTQTPRYLIKTRGQQVTLSCSPISGHRSVSWYQQTPGQGLQFLFEYFSETQRNKGNFPGRFSGRQFSNSRSEMNVSTLELGDSALYLCASRSGLAFIEQFFGPGTRLTVL.

This chain links TRBV5-1 with TRBJ2-7, with D perhaps matching TRBD1 or TRBD2 (5 bases each). Deletions cut 4 bases from V and 2 bases from J, with 19 bases between. This CDR3 has 16 amino acids. From germline, CDR1 is SGHRS and CDR2 YFSETQ. The CDR3 DNA is TGCGCCAGCAGCCCAGCGGATTGGGACGGGACCTACGAGCAGTACTTC. Translated: CASSPADWDGTYEQYF. Full variable domain (missing parts from reference TRBV5-1 and TRBJ2-7): KAGVTQTPRYLIKTRGQQVTLSCSPISGHRSVSWYQQTPGQGLQFLFEYFSETQRNKGNFPGRFSGRQFSNSRSEMNVSTLELGDSALYLCASSPADWDGTYEQYFGPGTRLTVT.

The genes are TRBV5-1 and TRBJ2-1, with D possibly TRBD2 on 5 matching bases. Germline V CDR1 and CDR2: SGHRS, YFSETQ. Trimming cost V 1 base and J 8 bases, with 10 bases left between them. The CDR3 spans 13 residues. The CDR3 sequence: CASSLRGPDEQFF. The CDR3 bases are TGCGCCAGCAGCTTGAGAGGGCCGGATGAGCAGTTCTTC.

The chain joins TRBV5-6 to TRBJ1-2, with D maybe TRBD1 (5 bases). Trimming took off 2 bases at V and 6 bases at J, with 17 bases between the two ends. The CDR3 sequence is 15 residues long. CDR1 and CDR2 from the germline V gene are SGHDT and YYEEEE. CDR3 coding DNA: TGTGCCAGCAGCTTCAGTTGGGGCGGGTGGGATGGCTACACCTTC. It encodes CASSFSWGGWDGYTF.

In this sample, this clone turned up once. This sequence joins TRBV15 and TRBJ2-5; D is unclear. Germline V gene sequence: CDR1 LNHNV, CDR2 YYDKDF (reference sequence). V was shortened by 0 bases and J by 6 bases, with 11 bases between the two germline ends. CDR3 length: 14 amino acids. Written as DNA, the CDR3 is TGTGCCACCAGCAGAGATCTTGACACGAAGACCCAGTACTTC. It translates to CATSRDLDTKTQYF.

The chain combines TRBV7-9 with TRBJ2-7; 10 positions match TRBD1. Unmatched junction bases numbered 4, after V lost 5 bases and J lost 3 bases. The CDR3 consists of 14 residues. CDR1 and CDR2 from the germline V gene are SEHNR and FQNEAQ (reference sequence). The CDR3: CASSPRDRGYEQYF. For the CDR3, the DNA is TGTGCCAGCAGCCCCCGGGACAGGGGCTACGAGCAGTACTTC.

This clone was picked up a small number of times. The chain couples TRBV7-6 to TRBJ1-2; D is ambiguous. CDR1 is SGHVS and CDR2 is FNYEAQ in the germline V gene. The CDR3 has 15 amino acids. V shed 5 bases and J shed 6 bases, with 19 bases lying between them. The DNA for the CDR3 is TGTGCCAGCAGCCCACTCAAAGGGAGTGGGGATGGCTACACCTTC. This codes for CASSPLKGSGDGYTF.

The gene calls are TRBV19 and TRBJ1-2; tentative D call: TRBD1 (6 bases). This CDR3 has 13 residues. V lost 7 bases, J lost 1 base, and 10 bases lay in between. Per germline, CDR1 LNHDA and CDR2 SQIVND (reference sequence). The CDR3 spells CASTIGGNYGYTF. CDR3 coding DNA: TGTGCCAGTACCATAGGGGGTAACTATGGCTACACCTTC.

The V and J genes are TRBV7-8 and TRBJ1-5; D is undetermined. Trimming pared 3 bases from V and 1 base from J, leaving 4 bases between. CDR3 length: 13 residues. Germline V gene data show CDR1 as SGHVS and CDR2 as FQNEAQ. Written as DNA, the CDR3 is TGTGCCAGCAGCTTCAACAGCAATCAGCCCCAGCATTTT. Its translation: CASSFNSNQPQHF.

This clone was observed a few times. The chain joins TRBV30 to TRBJ1-1; the D is unclear. The CDR3 runs 13 residues. Per the germline V gene, CDR1 is GTSNPN and CDR2 is SVGIG (reference sequence). The germline V and J ends were trimmed by 0 bases and 1 base, with 6 bases remaining between them. The CDR3: CAWSVSENTEAFF. The CDR3 nucleotides read TGTGCCTGGAGTGTATCCGAGAACACTGAAGCTTTCTTT.

The rearrangement uses TRBV19 and TRBJ1-2, with TRBD1 matching over 8 bases. The CDR3 contains 14 residues. Germline trimming cut 9 bases from V and 9 bases from J; bases unmatched to any gene: 15. CDR1 and CDR2 (germline): LNHDA, SQIVND (reference sequence). Here the CDR3 DNA reads TGTGCCAGCGAGTCTTTGGGACAGGAGAGCAGCTACACCTTC. Encoded protein: CASESLGQESSYTF.

The chain uses TRBV5-1 and TRBJ2-7; no clear D gene. This CDR3 spans 15 amino acids. Germline V gene lookup returns CDR1 SGHRS and CDR2 YFSETQ. V dropped 0 bases and J dropped 0 bases, with 10 bases sitting between them. The CDR3 DNA sequence: TGCGCCAGCAGCTTGGGATTGCACACCTCCTACGAGCAGTACTTC. This sequence encodes CASSLGLHTSYEQYF.

The sample holds a few counts of this clone. V and J are TRBV5-1 and TRBJ1-1; TRBD1 might be the D (6 bases). Germline values: CDR1 SGHRS, CDR2 YFSETQ. This CDR3 is 16 amino acids long. V was shortened by 4 bases and J by 1 base, with 17 bases between the two germline ends. This CDR3 reads CASSPGTNSENTEAFF. The CDR3 coding sequence is TGCGCCAGCAGCCCTGGGACAAATAGTGAGAACACTGAAGCTTTCTTT.

The V gene is TRBV13, the J gene TRBJ2-1, with unresolved D. This CDR3 is built from 12 residues. Trimming took off 4 bases at V and 7 bases at J, with 8 bases between the two ends. Germline V gene data show CDR1 as PRHDT and CDR2 as FYEKMQ (reference sequence). CDR3 bases: TGTGCCAGCAGCTCACGGCCGAATGAGCAGTTCTTC. It translates to CASSSRPNEQFF.

This chain links TRBV30 with TRBJ2-4, with D unresolved. Looked up from germline, CDR1 is GTSNPN and CDR2 is SVGIG (reference sequence). The V gene lost 0 bases and the J gene lost 0 bases, with 9 bases spanning the gap. This CDR3 comprises 15 residues. The CDR3 nucleotides read TGTGCCTGGAGTGTATCGGCGGTAGCCAAAAACATTCAGTACTTC. This gives the protein CAWSVSAVAKNIQYF.

The chain recombines TRBV7-9 with TRBJ1-6, with 7 positions matching TRBD1. Germline trimming cut 5 bases from V and 9 bases from J; bases unmatched to any gene: 7. The CDR3 runs 14 residues. Germline V lookup: CDR1 SEHNR, CDR2 FQNEAQ (reference sequence). Here the CDR3 reads CASSAGQAGSPLHF. The CDR3 DNA sequence: TGTGCCAGCAGCGCCGGACAGGCAGGTTCACCCCTCCACTTT.

The V call is TRBV6-5, the J call TRBJ2-3; D gene unclear. The V end was cut by 5 bases, the J end by 6 bases, with 12 bases between. Per germline, CDR1 MNHEY and CDR2 SVGAGI. This CDR3 spans 13 amino acids. CDR3 loop: CASSNQFPDTQYF. The CDR3 bases are TGTGCCAGCAGTAATCAGTTTCCGGATACGCAGTATTTT.

The V call is TRBV4-3, the J call TRBJ1-6; D may be TRBD1 (5 bases). CDR1 and CDR2 from the germline V gene are LGHNA and YSLEER. Deletions cut 0 bases from V and 10 bases from J, with 16 bases between. The CDR3 contains 16 residues. CDR3 bases: TGCGCCAGCAGCCAAGATCATTCTCAGGGCGGGTCACCCCTCCACTTT. Its protein product is CASSQDHSQGGSPLHF.

The chain combines TRBV7-9 with TRBJ1-2, with TRBD1 identical over 8 bases. V lost 4 bases, J lost 4 bases, and 8 bases stayed unmatched. Germline CDR1 reads SEHNR; CDR2 reads FQNEAQ (reference sequence). The length of the CDR3 is 15 residues. In DNA, the CDR3 is TGTGCCAGCAGCTCACCGGGACAGGCGTCCTATGGCTACACCTTC. Protein sequence: CASSSPGQASYGYTF.

J is TRBJ2-3 and V is TRBV6-5, with 9 bases matching TRBD2. The CDR3 contains 15 residues. Trimming at V came to 7 bases and at J to 7 bases, leaving 12 bases not matched to a gene. Germline CDR1 is MNHEY and CDR2 is SVGAGI. For the CDR3, the DNA is TGTGCCAGCACCGACCTGGCTAGCGGGGTGAATACGCAGTATTTT. Residues: CASTDLASGVNTQYF.

This clone was observed a handful of times. The rearrangement uses TRBV19 and TRBJ2-7, with 12 positions matching TRBD2. Trimming at V came to 6 bases and at J to 5 bases, leaving 5 bases not matched to a gene. The germline CDR1 and CDR2 sequences are LNHDA and SQIVND (reference sequence). The CDR3 has 14 residues. CDR3 in amino acids: CASRRLAGDDEQYF. The CDR3 DNA is TGTGCCAGTAGGCGACTAGCGGGGGACGACGAGCAGTACTTC. Full variable domain (remainder filled in from reference TRBV19 and TRBJ2-7): DGGITQSPKYLFRKEGQNVTLSCEQNLNHDAMYWYRQDPGQGLRLIYYSQIVNDFQKGDIAEGYSVSREKKESFPLTVTSAQKNPTAFYLCASRRLAGDDEQYFGPGTRLTVT.

This chain connects TRBV5-6 to TRBJ2-7; D is perhaps TRBD2 (6 bases). The germline V and J ends were trimmed by 7 bases and 2 bases, with 19 bases remaining between them. From germline, CDR1 is SGHDT and CDR2 YYEEEE. The CDR3 spans 15 residues. DNA for the CDR3: TGTGCCAGCCGCGTCCTCGGCGGGAAGCCCTACGAGCAGTACTTC. Translation: CASRVLGGKPYEQYF. The variable domain in full, with the rest retrieved from reference TRBV5-6 and TRBJ2-7, is DAGVTQSPTHLIKTRGQQVTLRCSPKSGHDTVSWYQQALGQGPQFIFQYYEEEERQRGNFPDRFSGHQFPNYSSELNVNALLLGDSALYLCASRVLGGKPYEQYFGPGTRLTVT.

The V call is TRBV13, the J call TRBJ2-5; TRBD1 or TRBD2 may be the D gene (5 bases each). Deletions cut 5 bases from V and 5 bases from J, with 15 bases between. This CDR3 is built from 14 residues. Germline V gene sequence: CDR1 PRHDT, CDR2 FYEKMQ (reference sequence). The CDR3 DNA follows: TGTGCCAGCAGCCGACTTAGTGGGGACGAGACCCAGTACTTC. This gives the protein CASSRLSGDETQYF.

This clone was recorded only once. V usage is TRBV30 and J usage is TRBJ1-3; D ambiguous. The length of the CDR3 is 13 residues. With 2 bases removed from V and 0 bases from J, the gap between germline ends came to 5 bases. Per the germline V gene, CDR1 is GTSNPN and CDR2 is SVGIG (reference sequence). CDR3 bases: TGTGCCTGGAGTTTAGACTCTGGAAACACCATATATTTT. It codes for CAWSLDSGNTIYF.

The chain is built from TRBV9 and TRBJ1-1, with D possibly being TRBD1 (5 bases). Germline V gene lookup returns CDR1 SGDLS and CDR2 YYNGEE. Trimming removed 0 bases from V and 1 base from J, with 10 bases in between. The CDR3 has 15 amino acids. In DNA form, the CDR3 reads TGTGCCAGCAGCGTAGATCCCACAGGGAACACTGAAGCTTTCTTT. Protein product: CASSVDPTGNTEAFF.